This is a list of T cell receptor beta chains from one sample in a study of T cells in Graves' hyperthyroidism and ophthalmopathy. TCRdb analysed the multiplex PCR reads with MiXCR anew, one entry per CDR3 protein. Among 330,000 or so distinct CDR3 sequences listed, about a sixth were seen once. Material: blood. These receptors were taken from a woman in her forties with Graves' ophthalmopathy. Each CDR3 is given with its conserved first and last residue. The D gene is left open where the match is weak. Only some rows state a clone size, as once, few, many or a class for expanded clones.

CDR3 protein,CDR3 DNA,clone size,D gene,J gene,V gene
CASSLRARSNTEALF,TGTGCCAGCAGTTTAAGGGCGCGGTCGAACACTGAAGCTCTCTTT,many,NA,TRBJ1-1,TRBV12-3/TRBV12-4
CASTPAGTLNYEQYF,TGTGCCAGTACTCCCGCCGGGACCCTAAACTACGAGCAGTACTTC,NA,NA,TRBJ2-7,TRBV19
CASKVVSSYEQYF,TGTGCCAGCAAGGTTGTAAGCTCCTACGAGCAGTACTTC,many,NA,TRBJ2-7,TRBV6-1
CASSSPRESSYEQYF,TGTGCCAGCAGCTCCCCGCGGGAGTCGAGCTACGAGCAGTACTTC,many,TRBD2,TRBJ2-7,TRBV11-2
CASSESGSGFGGREQYF,TGTGCCAGCAGCGAGAGCGGGAGTGGGTTTGGTGGGCGCGAGCAGTACTTC,many,TRBD2,TRBJ2-7,TRBV9
CATETGNTIYF,TGTGCCACAGAGACAGGAAACACCATATATTTT,many,NA,TRBJ1-3,TRBV10-3
CASSFFGTDSYEQYF,TGTGCCAGCAGCTTTTTTGGGACAGACTCCTACGAGCAGTACTTC,many,TRBD1,TRBJ2-7,TRBV13
CASSLGQGVIDEQYF,TGTGCCAGCAGCTTGGGACAGGGGGTGATCGACGAGCAGTACTTC,NA,TRBD1,TRBJ2-7,TRBV7-2
CATSRGMGQPQHF,TGTGCCACCAGCAGAGGGATGGGGCAGCCCCAGCATTTT,many,NA,TRBJ1-5,TRBV15
CASSLNRLETQYF,TGTGCCAGCAGCTTAAACCGGCTAGAGACCCAGTACTTC,many,NA,TRBJ2-5,TRBV7-3
CASSIDHLAETNYEQYF,TGTGCCAGTAGTATAGATCATTTGGCCGAGACAAACTACGAGCAGTACTTC,few,NA,TRBJ2-7,TRBV19
CASSANFRALEAFF,TGTGCCAGCAGTGCCAACTTCCGGGCCCTTGAAGCTTTCTTT,many,NA,TRBJ1-1,TRBV6-1
CASSQDRKETQYF,TGTGCCAGCAGCCAGGACAGGAAAGAGACCCAGTACTTC,many,TRBD1,TRBJ2-5,TRBV7-8
CASSLERINQPQHF,TGTGCCAGCAGTTTGGAAAGGATCAATCAGCCCCAGCATTTT,NA,NA,TRBJ1-5,TRBV12-3/TRBV12-4
CSAREFRGGETQYF,TGCAGTGCTAGAGAATTCAGGGGAGGAGAGACCCAGTACTTC,many,NA,TRBJ2-5,TRBV20-1
CASSFSGLREQYF,TGTGCCAGCAGTTTTTCAGGGTTGAGAGAGCAGTACTTC,many,NA,TRBJ2-7,TRBV12-3/TRBV12-4
CASSLSWITEAFF,TGCGCCAGCAGCTTGTCCTGGATCACTGAAGCTTTCTTT,many,NA,TRBJ1-1,TRBV5-1
CASSITGLGNQPQHF,TGTGCCAGTAGTATCACAGGGTTGGGCAATCAGCCCCAGCATTTT,many,NA,TRBJ1-5,TRBV19
CSAENYGYTF,TGCAGTGCAGAAAACTATGGCTACACCTTC,NA,NA,TRBJ1-2,TRBV20-1
CASSQDYAGELFF,TGTGCCAGCAGCCAAGATTATGCGGGGGAGCTGTTTTTT,many,NA,TRBJ2-2,TRBV7-2
CASSEYVVVNQPQHF,TGTGCCAGCAGTGAATATGTGGTAGTCAATCAGCCCCAGCATTTT,many,NA,TRBJ1-5,TRBV6-1
CASSIAAGESYEQYF,TGTGCCAGTAGTATAGCAGCGGGAGAGTCCTACGAGCAGTACTTC,NA,TRBD2,TRBJ2-7,TRBV19